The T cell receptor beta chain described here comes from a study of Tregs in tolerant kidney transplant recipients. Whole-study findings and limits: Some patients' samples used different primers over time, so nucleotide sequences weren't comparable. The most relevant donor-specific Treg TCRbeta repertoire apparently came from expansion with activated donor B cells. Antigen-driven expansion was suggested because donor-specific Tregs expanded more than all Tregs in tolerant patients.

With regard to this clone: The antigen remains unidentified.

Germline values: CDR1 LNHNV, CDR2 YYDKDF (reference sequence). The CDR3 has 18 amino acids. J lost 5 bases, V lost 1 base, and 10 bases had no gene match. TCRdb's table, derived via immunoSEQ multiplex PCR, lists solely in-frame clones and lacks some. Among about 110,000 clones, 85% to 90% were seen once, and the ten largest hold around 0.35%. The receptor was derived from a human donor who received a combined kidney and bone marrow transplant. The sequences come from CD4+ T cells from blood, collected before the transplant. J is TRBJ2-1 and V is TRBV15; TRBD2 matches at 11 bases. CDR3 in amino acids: CATSRGSGLAVNNNEQFF. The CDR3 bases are TGTGCCACCAGCAGAGGATCGGGACTAGCGGTAAACAACAATGAGCAGTTCTTC.